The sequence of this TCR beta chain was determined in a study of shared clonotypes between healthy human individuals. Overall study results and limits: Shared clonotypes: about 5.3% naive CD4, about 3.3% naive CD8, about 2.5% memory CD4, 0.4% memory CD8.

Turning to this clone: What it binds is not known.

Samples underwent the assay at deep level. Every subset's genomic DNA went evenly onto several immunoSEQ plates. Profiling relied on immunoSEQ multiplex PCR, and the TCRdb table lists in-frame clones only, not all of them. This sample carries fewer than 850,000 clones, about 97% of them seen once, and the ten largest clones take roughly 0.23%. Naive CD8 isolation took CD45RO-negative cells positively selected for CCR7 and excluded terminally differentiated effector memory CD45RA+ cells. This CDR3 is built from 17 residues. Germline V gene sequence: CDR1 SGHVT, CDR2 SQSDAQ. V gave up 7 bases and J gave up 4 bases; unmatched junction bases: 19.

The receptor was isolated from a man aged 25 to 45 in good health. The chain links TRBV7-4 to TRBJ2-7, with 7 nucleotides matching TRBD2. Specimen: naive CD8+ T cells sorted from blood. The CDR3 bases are TGTGCCAGCAACAAACCAGCTGGGAGGGAGGGAAAATACGAGCAGTACTTC. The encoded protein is CASNKPAGREGKYEQYF.